The clone carrying this T cell receptor (beta chain) appeared a few times. This sample stems from a study of T-cell memory formation after mild COVID-19. Looking at the study overall: There were largely donor-specific TCR clusters.

The CDR3 consists of 15 residues. Germline CDR1 is SGHVS and CDR2 is FQNEAQ. V lost 4 bases to trimming and J lost 9 bases; unmatched junction nucleotides: 12. TCRdb called the 5' RACE reads again in MiXCR, with one record for every CDR3 protein. This sample has about 390,000 distinct CDR3 sequences; 16% occur once, and the top ten carry 20% to 25%. This TCR was sampled from a man aged 18 to 35 who had mild COVID-19 (a few samples of this study predate the infection). Cell type and time point are not known. Sequencing used PBMCs or a T cell subset sorted from them (not recorded which). The chain is built from TRBV7-8 and TRBJ2-1, with TRBD1 matching 7 bases. The CDR3 region has the DNA TGTGCCAGCAGCTCCTCCGAGACAGGGTCCCGTGAGCAGTTCTTC. Amino acids: CASSSSETGSREQFF.